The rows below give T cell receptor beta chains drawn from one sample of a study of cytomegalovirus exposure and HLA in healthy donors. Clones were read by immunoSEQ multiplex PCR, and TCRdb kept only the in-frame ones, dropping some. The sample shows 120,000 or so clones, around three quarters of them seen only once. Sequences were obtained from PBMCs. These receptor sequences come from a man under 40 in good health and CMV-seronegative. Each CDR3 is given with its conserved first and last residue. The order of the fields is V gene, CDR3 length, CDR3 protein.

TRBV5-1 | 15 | CASSRIGTGNNEQFF
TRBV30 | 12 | CAWGGGGIEQYF
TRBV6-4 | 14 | CASSDSTATGELFF
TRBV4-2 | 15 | CASSQEGRGAYEQYF
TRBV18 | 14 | CASSPQGTNEKLFF
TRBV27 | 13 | CASSLPGYYEQYF
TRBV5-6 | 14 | CASSLAGGTGELFF
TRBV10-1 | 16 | CASSGGDRGREETQYF
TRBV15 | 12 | CATSRDYEILFF
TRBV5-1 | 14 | CASRGLAGIYEQYF
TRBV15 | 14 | CATSRWDRETEAFF
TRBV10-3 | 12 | CAISRLGDEQYF
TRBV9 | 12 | CASSPGGKTQYF
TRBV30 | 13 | CAQGSQGAGEQYF
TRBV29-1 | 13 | CSVIQGTNYGYTF
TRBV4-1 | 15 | CASSQRTGEPYEQYF
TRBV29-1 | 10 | CSVEQYGYTF
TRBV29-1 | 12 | CSVEQGGNEQFF
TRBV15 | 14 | CATSRGGTSYGYTF
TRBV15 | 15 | CATSRDKGVNQPQHF
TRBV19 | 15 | CASSIDATGREKQYF
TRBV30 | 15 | CAWRPSGMDSAEQYF
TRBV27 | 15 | CASSPGTGNPYEQYF
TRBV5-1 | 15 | CASSLLGQDNEKLFF
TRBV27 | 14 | CASSSRQPNQPQHF
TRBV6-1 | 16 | CASSGQEGLANEKLFF
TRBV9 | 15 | CASSVRDRGDTEAFF
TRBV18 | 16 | CASSPTGRGANGEQYF
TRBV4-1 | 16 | CASSQVQGTGNAEAFF
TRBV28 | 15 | CASSLLTGSDTEAFF